The entry below describes one TCR beta chain. These data come from a study of blood T cell repertoires in COVID-19. About the research overall: Samples came from the United States, Italy and Spain, spanning acute and convalescent COVID-19. From T cells, B-cell-depleted T cells, or PBMCs came the material, which was cDNA or gDNA.

Original handling: Estimation of nucleated cell counts relied on the amplification of reference gene primers. Sequencing used immunoSEQ multiplex PCR; TCRdb keeps in-frame clones, though not all of them. V and J calls plus clone size are reproduced from that table; the DNA served to infer D and trimming. Of 130,000 to 150,000 clones in the sample, 81% were seen once. CDR3 length: 15 residues. Germline loops: CDR1 KGHDR, CDR2 SFDVKD. The germline V and J ends were trimmed by 4 bases and 1 base, with 12 bases remaining between them. The source is a human donor with acute or convalescent COVID-19. The donor label of this sample is uncertain. The sequenced sample was peripheral blood. J is TRBJ1-1 and V is TRBV24-1; TRBD1 might be the D (6 bases). Written as DNA, the CDR3 is TGTGCCACCAGTGACACAGGGCACAGGAACACTGAAGCTTTCTTT. Translated: CATSDTGHRNTEAFF.